A single sample is the source of the 13 T cell receptor beta chains below, sequenced in a study of T cells in Graves' hyperthyroidism and ophthalmopathy. TCR beta CDR3 regions were amplified from RNA transcripts. HTBI primers were the set used in a first-round RT-PCR of the TCR CDR3. TCRdb reprocessed the multiplex PCR reads with MiXCR, giving one entry per CDR3 protein. The sample lists hundreds of thousands of distinct CDR3 sequences, around 22% occurring once. The sample comprised blood. All receptors come from a woman in her 30s with Graves' ophthalmopathy.

This clonotype was seen repeatedly, ten times or more. The V and J genes are TRBV12-3 or TRBV12-4 and TRBJ2-7, with D perhaps assigned TRBD1 or TRBD2 (5 bases each). V was trimmed by 8 bases and J by 3 bases, leaving 14 bases between them. CDR3 length equals 13 residues. The DNA for the CDR3 is TGTGCCAGCGGCCAGGGACCCTACTACGAGCAGTACTTC. Translating gives CASGQGPYYEQYF.

This clonotype was counted only a few times. V usage is TRBV25-1 and J usage is TRBJ2-5, with 10 bases matching TRBD1. Germline CDR1 is MGHDK and CDR2 is SYGVNS. The CDR3 extends over 15 amino acids. J lost 2 bases, V lost 2 bases, and 2 bases had no gene match. The CDR3 sequence: CASSELGQGQETQYF. CDR3 nucleotides: TGTGCCAGCAGTGAACTGGGACAGGGGCAAGAGACCCAGTACTTC.

There are many counts of this clonotype. V gene TRBV6-1 combines with J gene TRBJ1-5; D is unclear. V lost 0 bases to trimming and J lost 0 bases, with 18 bases between them. The CDR3 extends over 19 amino acids. CDR1 MNHNS and CDR2 SASEGT come from the germline V gene. CDR3 sequence reads: CASSEAALKLGYSNQPQHF. CDR3 sequence (DNA): TGTGCCAGCAGTGAAGCGGCACTGAAGCTCGGTTATAGCAATCAGCCCCAGCATTTT.

CDR3 bases: TGTGCCAGCAGTTACCTAATCAGGGGCTATACGCAGTATTTT. As protein: CASSYLIRGYTQYF. The V call is TRBV12-3 or TRBV12-4, the J call TRBJ2-3; possibly TRBD1 for D (6 bases). CDR3 length: 14 residues. V lost 4 bases to trimming and J lost 7 bases, with 15 bases between them.

CDR3: CASSEHLSVHTEAFF. The CDR3 region has the DNA TGTGCCAGCAGTGAACACCTGAGCGTGCACACTGAAGCTTTCTTT. This chain connects TRBV6-1 to TRBJ1-1; D remains ambiguous. Germline loops: CDR1 MNHNS, CDR2 SASEGT. This CDR3 comprises 15 residues. V was trimmed by 2 bases and J by 3 bases, leaving 13 bases between them.

This clonotype occurred many times. This chain uses TRBV20-1 with TRBJ1-4; 9 bases align to TRBD1. The CDR3 runs 15 residues. CDR1 DFQATT and CDR2 SNEGSKA come from the germline V gene (reference sequence). Trimming took 7 bases from V and 7 from J; bases not matched to a gene: 13. The CDR3 nucleotides read TGCAGTGGCTCGCGCAAGGGACAGGGAGGTGAAAAACTGTTTTTT. The encoded protein is CSGSRKGQGGEKLFF.

This clonotype was detected only a few times. The chain is built from TRBV6-5 and TRBJ2-6, with TRBD1 as a possible D gene (6 bases). This CDR3 is built from 16 residues. V lost 2 bases, J lost 0 bases, and 8 bases lay in between. Germline lookup yields CDR1 MNHEY and CDR2 SVGAGI. The CDR3: CASSYTTGSGANVLTF. The CDR3 DNA reads TGTGCCAGCAGTTACACGACAGGCTCTGGGGCCAACGTCCTGACTTTC.

In this sample, this clonotype turned up many times. J is TRBJ2-5 and V is TRBV29-1; TRBD1 might be the D (5 bases). V was pared by 5 bases and J by 3 bases, with 10 bases between. This CDR3 is 12 amino acids long. Germline V gene lookup returns CDR1 SQVTM and CDR2 ANQGSEA. The CDR3 sequence: CSVLQGKETQYF. The CDR3 coding sequence is TGCAGCGTTTTGCAGGGTAAAGAGACCCAGTACTTC.

There are many counts of this clonotype. The chain recombines TRBV20-1 with TRBJ2-5; 7 bases agree with TRBD2. V lost 0 bases, J lost 5 bases, and 6 bases stayed unmatched. Germline V gene sequence: CDR1 DFQATT, CDR2 SNEGSKA (reference sequence). The CDR3 length is 14 residues. The CDR3 DNA reads as TGCAGTGCTAGAGATCTTAACGGGGGGGAGACCCAGTACTTC. Its protein product is CSARDLNGGETQYF.

The chain is built from TRBV12-3 or TRBV12-4 and TRBJ2-5; no reliable D call. Trimming stripped 5 bases from V and 5 bases from J, with 12 bases between. The CDR3 sequence is 13 residues long. CDR3 residues: CASSIRFGETQYF. In DNA form, the CDR3 reads TGTGCCAGCAGTATCAGGTTTGGGGAGACCCAGTACTTC.

This clonotype has just a few counts. The chain has TRBV7-2 and TRBJ1-2; D unresolved. This CDR3 has 13 amino acids. Germline CDR1 is SGHTA and CDR2 is FQGNSA. V was cut by 5 bases and J by 7 bases, with 14 bases left in between. CDR3 sequence: CASSLDRAIGYTF. The CDR3, as DNA: TGTGCCAGCAGCCTGGATCGGGCCATTGGCTACACCTTC. Full variable domain (remainder filled in from reference TRBV7-2 and TRBJ1-2): GAGVSQSPSNKVTEKGKDVELRCDPISGHTALYWYRQSLGQGLEFLIYFQGNSAPDKSGLPSDRFSAERTGGSVSTLTIQRTQQEDSAVYLCASSLDRAIGYTFGSGTRLTVV.

The sample holds many counts of this clonotype. V is TRBV2 and J is TRBJ2-7, with TRBD2 as a possible D gene (7 bases). Germline V gene data show CDR1 as SNHLY and CDR2 as FYNNEI. Trimming shortened V by 2 bases and J by 0 bases, and 11 bases separated the two germline ends. The CDR3 spans 15 residues. CDR3 bases: TGTGCCAGCAGTGAATTTGGGGGGGCCTCCTACGAGCAGTACTTC. Translating it yields CASSEFGGASYEQYF.

J is TRBJ2-7 and V is TRBV5-1; TRBD2 agrees at 10 bases. The germline gives CDR1 SGHRS, CDR2 YFSETQ. V lost 2 bases to trimming and J lost 3 bases; unmatched junction nucleotides: 5. This CDR3 comprises 15 residues. CDR3 bases: TGCGCCAGCAGCTTCACTAGCGGGGTTTTCTACGAGCAGTACTTC. Translating it yields CASSFTSGVFYEQYF.